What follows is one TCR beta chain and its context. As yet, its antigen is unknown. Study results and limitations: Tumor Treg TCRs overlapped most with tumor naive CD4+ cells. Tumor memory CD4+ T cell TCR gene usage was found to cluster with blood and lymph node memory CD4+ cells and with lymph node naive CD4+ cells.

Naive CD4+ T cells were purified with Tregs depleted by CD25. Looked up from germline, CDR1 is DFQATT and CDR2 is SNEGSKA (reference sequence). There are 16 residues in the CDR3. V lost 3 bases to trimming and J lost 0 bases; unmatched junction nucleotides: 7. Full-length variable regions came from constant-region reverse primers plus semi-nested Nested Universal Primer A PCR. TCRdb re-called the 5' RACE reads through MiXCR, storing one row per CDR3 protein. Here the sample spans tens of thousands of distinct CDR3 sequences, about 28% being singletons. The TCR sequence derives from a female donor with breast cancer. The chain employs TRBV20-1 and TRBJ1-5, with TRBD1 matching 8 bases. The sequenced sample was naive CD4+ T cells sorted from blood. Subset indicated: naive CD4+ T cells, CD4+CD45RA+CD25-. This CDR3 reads CSASYRDRHSNQPQHF. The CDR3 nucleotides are TGCAGTGCTAGTTACCGGGACAGGCATAGCAATCAGCCCCAGCATTTT.